This T cell receptor beta chain was sequenced during a study of cytomegalovirus exposure and HLA in healthy donors. V trimming: 6 bases; J trimming: 8 bases; junction bases outside the gene matches: 10. The CDR3 has 14 residues. CDR1 is SNHLY and CDR2 is FYNNEI in the germline V gene. Healthy bone marrow donors formed the donor group. PCR amplification relied on 60 Vbeta primers (plus 13 Jbeta primers). Sequenced by immunoSEQ multiplex PCR; TCRdb stores in-frame clones only, minus some. The profile covers roughly 120,000 clones, with roughly 70% appearing a single time and roughly 1.5% taken by the ten largest.

The rearrangement links TRBV2 to TRBJ1-2; 9 nucleotides agree with TRBD1. Sequenced input: PBMCs. This TCR was sampled from a woman between 18 and 30 years old in good health and CMV-seronegative. CDR3 amino acids: CASSDRDRVWGYTF. The CDR3 nucleotides are TGTGCCAGCAGCGATAGGGACAGGGTTTGGGGCTACACCTTC.